The T cell receptor (beta chain) described here comes from a study of CD8 T cells in ankylosing spondylitis. Study-wide results and limits: Earlier literature documents some of the motif variants in reactive arthritis synovial fluid and blood. A TCR beta motif of several highly homologous variants seemed to mark ankylosing spondylitis blood. The study looked at matched synovial fluid samples from ankylosing spondylitis patients. Disease-linked clones were reported to be significantly enriched there.

Germline-derived CDR1 and CDR2 are SQVTM and ANQGSEA. V lost 6 bases, J lost 5 bases, and 6 bases stayed unmatched. The CDR3 length is 13 residues. As to this clonotype: Its antigen remains unidentified.

Scientists made TCR beta libraries using quantitative 5'-RACE with molecular barcodes. TCRdb called the 5' RACE reads again in MiXCR, with one record for every CDR3 protein. The sample shows 200,000 to 250,000 distinct CDR3 sequences, 15% to 20% of them seen only once. This receptor was identified in a male donor with ankylosing spondylitis. Sequenced input: blood, either unsorted or a sorted T cell fraction (not recorded which). The chain has TRBV29-1 and TRBJ2-5; 10 bases agree with TRBD1. CDR3 region: CSVAGQGWETQYF. The CDR3 nucleotides read TGCAGCGTCGCGGGACAGGGGTGGGAGACCCAGTACTTC.